Listed below are T cell receptor beta chains from one sample, sequenced in a study of regulatory T cells in long-lasting Graves disease. TCRdb recomputed calls from the multiplex PCR reads with MiXCR, one row per CDR3 protein. The repertoire has 350,000 to 450,000 distinct CDR3 sequences, roughly 24% of them found once; the top ten carry about 29%. The source material was peripheral blood mononuclear cells (PBMCs), sampled when the disease was refractory, from a patient treated with antithyroid drugs. These receptors were taken from a woman between 40 and 55 years old with Graves disease. Each CDR3 is given with its conserved first and last residue. Fields, in order: V gene, J gene, clone size, D gene, CDR3 DNA, CDR3 protein. The D gene is left open where the match is weak. Some rows have no size entry. The others give once, few or many, or a class for an expanded clone.

TRBV20-1	TRBJ1-2	few	TRBD1	TGCAGTGCTAGGACAGGGGGCAGTGGTGGCTACACCTTC	CSARTGGSGGYTF
TRBV6-5	TRBJ2-2	many	NA	TGTGCCAGCAGTTACTCGAGTCTTAGCGGCCACACCGGGGAGCTGTTTTTT	CASSYSSLSGHTGELFF
TRBV4-1	TRBJ1-4	NA	TRBD1	TGCGCCAGCAGCCAGGTTACAGGGGGTGGAGAAAAACTGTTTTTT	CASSQVTGGGEKLFF
TRBV18	TRBJ1-2	NA	TRBD1	TGTGCCAGCTCACCACCGGGACAGGGTTTGGAGTATGGCTACACCTTC	CASSPPGQGLEYGYTF
TRBV25-1	TRBJ2-4	NA	TRBD1	TGTGCCAGCAGTGCAGCAAAGGGACAGAACATTCAGTACTTC	CASSAAKGQNIQYF
TRBV28	TRBJ2-7	NA	NA	TGTGCCAGCAGTTTAATCAGGAGTCCCTACGAGCAGTACTTC	CASSLIRSPYEQYF
TRBV6-1	TRBJ2-1	NA	NA	TGTGCCAGCCGAACCCGGGTGAATGAGCAGTTCTTC	CASRTRVNEQFF
TRBV6-5	TRBJ1-1	many	NA	TGTGCCAGCAGTTACTCATCTCGCTTCGACAGGAACACTGAAGCTTTCTTT	CASSYSSRFDRNTEAFF
TRBV29-1	TRBJ2-2	many	TRBD1	TGCAGCGTTGCCAGGGACAGCAACACCGGGGAGCTGTTTTTT	CSVARDSNTGELFF
TRBV2	TRBJ2-2	few	TRBD2	TGTGCCAGCAGTACGACTAGCGGCACCGGGGAGCTGTTTTTT	CASSTTSGTGELFF
TRBV6-2/TRBV6-3	TRBJ2-7	many	NA	TGTGCCAGCAGTCGCCGGGACTCCGCCTCCTACGAGCAGTACTTC	CASSRRDSASYEQYF
TRBV4-2	TRBJ2-2	NA	TRBD1	TGTGCCAGCAGCCATGGCAGGGGGCGTTTCGGGGAGCTGTTTTTT	CASSHGRGRFGELFF
TRBV7-3	TRBJ2-5	few	TRBD2	TGTGCCAGCAGCTTAAGCGGGAGTGGGTCAGAGACCCAGTACTTC	CASSLSGSGSETQYF
TRBV29-1	TRBJ1-2	NA	NA	TGCAGCGGAGGAGACCACTATGGCTACACCTTC	CSGGDHYGYTF
TRBV28	TRBJ2-1	many	NA	TGTGCCACCAGGGAGGAGAACTCGTACACTGAGCAGTTCTTC	CATREENSYTEQFF
TRBV28	TRBJ1-3	many	NA	TGTGCCAGCAGTTTCGCAGGGCACGGAAACACCATATATTTT	CASSFAGHGNTIYF
TRBV2	TRBJ1-3	NA	TRBD1	TGTGCCAGCATGGTCAAAACGGGACAGGGTTCAGGAAACACCATATATTTT	CASMVKTGQGSGNTIYF
TRBV25-1	TRBJ2-5	once	NA	TGTGCCAGCGGAAACCTCGGCGGAGCGTCGACGGAGACCCAGTACTTC	CASGNLGGASTETQYF
TRBV20-1	TRBJ2-2	NA	TRBD2	TGCAGTGCGCAACCGGGACTAGCGGGAGGATACACCGGGGAGCTGTTTTTT	CSAQPGLAGGYTGELFF
TRBV12-3/TRBV12-4	TRBJ2-5	many	TRBD2	TGTGCCAGCAGTTTAGAGAGGGCGGGAGGCGAGACCCAGTACTTC	CASSLERAGGETQYF
TRBV28	TRBJ2-5	many	TRBD1	TGTGCCAGCAGTCCCCATGGACAGGCGCAAGAGACCCAGTACTTC	CASSPHGQAQETQYF
TRBV6-1	TRBJ2-5	many	NA	TGTGCCAGCAGAAACGGTGGGGGGGAGACCCAGTACTTC	CASRNGGGETQYF
TRBV20-1	TRBJ1-6	NA	TRBD1	TGCAGTGCTAGAGATTTCAACAGGGGAAATTCACCCCTCCACTTT	CSARDFNRGNSPLHF
TRBV11-2	TRBJ2-7	many	TRBD1	TGTGCCAGCAGCGTAAGACAGGGGGCGGTCTACGAGCAGTACTTC	CASSVRQGAVYEQYF
TRBV5-4	TRBJ2-5	NA	NA	TGTGCCAGCAGCCCGCGCCAATTAGGGGAGACCCAGTACTTC	CASSPRQLGETQYF
TRBV28	TRBJ1-6	NA	NA	TGTGCCAGCAGTTTAGGTGCAGGGAGCTCCTATAATTCACCCCTCCACTTT	CASSLGAGSSYNSPLHF
TRBV20-1	TRBJ2-3	NA	TRBD2	TGCAGTGCTAGGCCACCTAGCGGGTTGGACACAGATACGCAGTATTTT	CSARPPSGLDTDTQYF
TRBV2	TRBJ2-7	many	NA	TGTGCCAGCAGGGAAGTTTCCTTCTCCTACGAGCAGTACTTC	CASREVSFSYEQYF
TRBV7-2	TRBJ2-2	NA	NA	TGTGCCAGCAGCTTGGACTGGGGGGCGGCCGGGGAGCTGTTTTTT	CASSLDWGAAGELFF
TRBV28	TRBJ2-2	many	TRBD2	TGTGCCAGCAGTTCGCGACTAGCGGACACCGGGGAGCTGTTTTTT	CASSSRLADTGELFF
TRBV7-9	TRBJ1-4	many	NA	TGTGCCAGCAGCTTAGTCTGGACGAAAGGAGGTGAAAAACTGTTTTTT	CASSLVWTKGGEKLFF
TRBV29-1	TRBJ2-7	few	TRBD1	TGCAGCGTTGAGCGCCCCTCAGACAGGGGGGCCTCCTACGAGCAGTACTTC	CSVERPSDRGASYEQYF
TRBV7-2	TRBJ1-1	many	TRBD1	TGTGCCAGCAGCTCCAGGACAGGGGGCAAGAACGTTGAAGCTTTCTTT	CASSSRTGGKNVEAFF
TRBV14	TRBJ2-7	NA	NA	TGTGCCAGCAGCCCATGGGGACCCTACGAGCAGTACTTC	CASSPWGPYEQYF
TRBV12-3/TRBV12-4	TRBJ2-1	many	NA	TGTGCCAGCAGCGTGGGGAGGCAATACAATGAGCAGTTCTTC	CASSVGRQYNEQFF
TRBV20-1	TRBJ2-3	few	NA	TGCAGTGCTAGGAGTCGCGGGGCCACAGATACGCAGTATTTT	CSARSRGATDTQYF